The rows below give T cell receptor beta chains drawn from one sample of a study of radiation and T cells in renal cell carcinoma. TCRdb's table, derived via immunoSEQ multiplex PCR, lists solely in-frame clones and lacks some. The sample includes about 130,000 clones, more than 75% of them seen just once. Sequencing was performed on blood, taken from a patient whose treatment included radiotherapy and nephrectomy. The receptors shown here come from a woman in her sixties or seventies with renal cell carcinoma. The CDR3 runs from the conserved cysteine through the conserved F or W. D genes are given only for firm matches. Only some rows state a clone size, as once, few, many or a class for expanded clones.

cdr3_nt cdr3_aa v_call cdr3_length clone_size j_call d_call
TGTGCCAGCAGCCAAGAAAGTTTCTCTGAAGCTTTCTTT CASSQESFSEAFF TRBV4-2 13 . TRBJ1-1 .
TGTGCCAGCAGTTACCTGCCGGGACTGAGCACAGATACGCAGTATTTT CASSYLPGLSTDTQYF TRBV6-5 16 . TRBJ2-3 .
TGTGCCATCAGACCCCGGGGGCGAGGTTCCTACGAGCAGTACTTC CAIRPRGRGSYEQYF TRBV10-3 15 . TRBJ2-7 .
TGCGCCAGCAGCCAAGGCCCTCCGGGCCTTCCTAACACCGGGGAGCTGTTTTTT CASSQGPPGLPNTGELFF TRBV4-3 18 . TRBJ2-2 .
TGTGCCAGTAGTATAGACGCTCCGGGACAGGGTACAGGCCACGAGCAGTACTTC CASSIDAPGQGTGHEQYF TRBV19 18 . TRBJ2-7 TRBD1
TGTGCCAGCAGCTCTCGGACTGTTCTCGGAAACACCATATATTTT CASSSRTVLGNTIYF TRBV7-8 15 . TRBJ1-3 .
TGTGCCAGCAGCTTAGGGCGAGGAAACAATCAGCCCCAGCATTTT CASSLGRGNNQPQHF TRBV7-6 15 . TRBJ1-5 .
TGCAGCGTTGGGGGACAGGGACCCTACGAGCAGTACTTC CSVGGQGPYEQYF TRBV29-1 13 once TRBJ2-7 TRBD1
TGTGCCAACCCACCGCCCAGGTTCTCACCCCATTACAATGAGCAGTTCTTC CANPPPRFSPHYNEQFF TRBV7-8 17 . TRBJ2-1 .
TGTGCCAGCAGCACCTCAGACGGCGCGAACACCGGGGAGCTGTTTTTT CASSTSDGANTGELFF TRBV21-1 16 . TRBJ2-2 .
TGCGCCAGCAGCTTAAGGGCAGGGGCTGAAGCTTTCTTT CASSLRAGAEAFF TRBV5-1 13 . TRBJ1-1 .
TGTGCCAGCAGCGCGACGTTTTTCGAGCAGTACTTC CASSATFFEQYF TRBV28 12 . TRBJ2-7 .
TGTGCCAGCCGTACTAGCGGGGGCTACGAGCAGTACTTC CASRTSGGYEQYF TRBV6-5 13 . TRBJ2-7 TRBD2
TGTGCCAGCAGCTTTCGGACAGGAGCTTTCTTT CASSFRTGAFF TRBV21-1 11 . TRBJ1-1 .
TGTGCCAGCAGTGACGGGACGGGCCCCTACGAGCAGTACTTC CASSDGTGPYEQYF TRBV6-1 14 . TRBJ2-7 .
TGTGCCAGCAGCAAAGCGCCACAGATCTACTATGGCTACACCTTC CASSKAPQIYYGYTF TRBV21-1 15 . TRBJ1-2 .
TGTGCCAGCAGCCTCGGACGGAACACTGAAGCTTTCTTT CASSLGRNTEAFF TRBV6-1 13 . TRBJ1-1 .
TGTGCCAGCCGGGGACGGAACTATGGCTACACCTTC CASRGRNYGYTF TRBV2 12 . TRBJ1-2 .
TGTGCCAGCAGCTTGAATCAGGGCACAGATACGCAGTATTTT CASSLNQGTDTQYF TRBV5-4 14 . TRBJ2-3 .
TGTGCCAGCAGCGTAACACAGGGGGCAGGGAAGTCACCCCTCCACTTT CASSVTQGAGKSPLHF TRBV11-1 16 . TRBJ1-6 TRBD1
TGTGCCAGCAGTTTTTCGGGTAAAAACATTCAGTACTTC CASSFSGKNIQYF TRBV27 13 . TRBJ2-4 .
TGCGCCAGCAGCCATAGTCTAGCGGGCGTAACCTACGAGCAGTACTTC CASSHSLAGVTYEQYF TRBV4-3 16 few TRBJ2-7 TRBD2
TGTGCCAGCAGCCCCCAGGCGGGGAGGAACAATGAGCAGTTCTTC CASSPQAGRNNEQFF TRBV7-2 15 . TRBJ2-1 .
TGCGCCAGCGGGGACAGGGGGGAAAAACTGTTTTTT CASGDRGEKLFF TRBV10-1 12 . TRBJ1-4 TRBD1
TGTGCCAGCAGTTCCGCCAGGGCTAACTATGGCTACACCTTC CASSSARANYGYTF TRBV6-6 14 . TRBJ1-2 .
TGTGCCAGTAGTATGGAGACAGGGTATGCGAATGAGCAGTTCTTC CASSMETGYANEQFF TRBV19 15 . TRBJ2-1 TRBD1
TGTGCCAGCAGTCCTTTGGGACAGGGGAACACTGAAGCTTTCTTT CASSPLGQGNTEAFF TRBV6-1 15 . TRBJ1-1 TRBD1
TGTGCCAGCAGGAAGACTAGCGGGGGGGAAAACATTCAGTACTTC CASRKTSGGENIQYF TRBV2 15 . TRBJ2-4 TRBD2
TGCAGTGTACCGGTGGCTGAAGCTTTCTTT CSVPVAEAFF TRBV20-1 10 few TRBJ1-1 .
TGTGCCATCAGTGAACGGACGGCCTATGGCTACACCTTC CAISERTAYGYTF TRBV10-3 13 . TRBJ1-2 .
TGTGCCTGGAAGGGGTCCTACGAGCAGTACTTC CAWKGSYEQYF TRBV30 11 . TRBJ2-7 .
TGTGCCAGCAGTTACACCGGGAAGGGGCCTCCAGGCTACACCTTC CASSYTGKGPPGYTF TRBV6-5 15 . TRBJ1-2 .
TGCGCCAGCAGCTTGAACAGCGCGAACACTGAAGCTTTCTTT CASSLNSANTEAFF TRBV5-1 14 few TRBJ1-1 .
TGTGCCAGCAGCTTATTGGGGGATGTCAGTGAAGCTTTCTTT CASSLLGDVSEAFF TRBV5-5 14 . TRBJ1-1 .
TGTGCCTGGAGCTCGGACGGGAACTATGGCTACACCTTC CAWSSDGNYGYTF TRBV30 13 few TRBJ1-2 .
TGTGCCAGCAGCTTGGAATTGCAGGGTCAGGGCGAGCAGTACTTC CASSLELQGQGEQYF TRBV5-4 15 . TRBJ2-7 .
TGCACCAGCAGCCAAGGGGCCCAGGGGGGGCCGAACACCGGGGAGCTGTTTTTT CTSSQGAQGGPNTGELFF TRBV1 18 . TRBJ2-2 .
TGTGCCAGCCGTCTATTATCGTATACGCAGTATTTT CASRLLSYTQYF TRBV2 12 . TRBJ2-3 .
TGTGCCAGCAGCTTGCTTGGGACGGGGGTGAACACCGGGGAGCTGTTTTTT CASSLLGTGVNTGELFF TRBV5-4 17 . TRBJ2-2 .
TGTGCCAGCAGTCCTGTAACGGCCCGCAATCAGCCCCAGCATTTT CASSPVTARNQPQHF TRBV6-6 15 . TRBJ1-5 .
TGCGCCAGCAGCTTGGTGGACAGCTCCTACAATGAGCAGTTCTTC CASSLVDSSYNEQFF TRBV5-1 15 . TRBJ2-1 .
TGTGCCAGCAGCTTGGGCGGGGGGGACGAGCAGTACTTC CASSLGGGDEQYF TRBV5-4 13 . TRBJ2-7 TRBD2
TGTGCTAGCAGCCCGCGGGACGTACAAGAGACCCAGTACTTC CASSPRDVQETQYF TRBV7-7 14 . TRBJ2-5 .
TGTGCCAGCAGCGCCTCGAGGGGATATAATTCACCCCTCCACTTT CASSASRGYNSPLHF TRBV7-6 15 . TRBJ1-6 .
TGTGCCAGCAGTCAAACGGGTGAAAAACTGTTTTTT CASSQTGEKLFF TRBV6-5 12 . TRBJ1-4 .
TGCGCCAGCAGTGACTGGGGACCTAACACTGAAGCTTTCTTT CASSDWGPNTEAFF TRBV10-1 14 . TRBJ1-1 .
TGTGCCAGCAGCCTCAGGGCGGAGTTCAGCGGGGAGCTGTTTTTT CASSLRAEFSGELFF TRBV11-2 15 . TRBJ2-2 .
TGTGCCAGCAGGGAGCAGGGAAGGAACACTGAAGCTTTCTTT CASREQGRNTEAFF TRBV5-4 14 . TRBJ1-1 .
TGTGCCAGCAGTGAAAGGCGGTTGGCGTCAGATACGCAGTATTTT CASSERRLASDTQYF TRBV6-1 15 . TRBJ2-3 .
TGTGCCAGCAGTTCACAGGACAGGCATAATTCACCCCTCCACTTT CASSSQDRHNSPLHF TRBV28 15 . TRBJ1-6 TRBD1
TGTGCCAGCAGCCCACAAACAGGGGGCCAGAATCAGCCCCAGCATTTT CASSPQTGGQNQPQHF TRBV6-6 16 . TRBJ1-5 TRBD1
TGTGCCAGCCAGACAGGAGGAGGCAATCAGCCCCAGCATTTT CASQTGGGNQPQHF TRBV2 14 . TRBJ1-5 .
TGTGCCAGCAGCTTAGCGTTGGTTAACGAGCAGTACTTC CASSLALVNEQYF TRBV7-9 13 . TRBJ2-7 .
TGTGCCAGCAGCGCCACAGGGGGATGGGGCACTGAAGCTTTCTTT CASSATGGWGTEAFF TRBV7-9 15 . TRBJ1-1 TRBD1
TGTGCCAGCAGCGTAGGGCCCAGGGCAACTGAAGCTTTCTTT CASSVGPRATEAFF TRBV9 14 . TRBJ1-1 .
TGTGCCAGCAGACTTCGACAGGGTGGCGGGGAGCTGTTTTTT CASRLRQGGGELFF TRBV11-2 14 . TRBJ2-2 TRBD1
TGTGCCAGCGGACGAGACACAGATACGCAGTATTTT CASGRDTDTQYF TRBV28 12 . TRBJ2-3 .